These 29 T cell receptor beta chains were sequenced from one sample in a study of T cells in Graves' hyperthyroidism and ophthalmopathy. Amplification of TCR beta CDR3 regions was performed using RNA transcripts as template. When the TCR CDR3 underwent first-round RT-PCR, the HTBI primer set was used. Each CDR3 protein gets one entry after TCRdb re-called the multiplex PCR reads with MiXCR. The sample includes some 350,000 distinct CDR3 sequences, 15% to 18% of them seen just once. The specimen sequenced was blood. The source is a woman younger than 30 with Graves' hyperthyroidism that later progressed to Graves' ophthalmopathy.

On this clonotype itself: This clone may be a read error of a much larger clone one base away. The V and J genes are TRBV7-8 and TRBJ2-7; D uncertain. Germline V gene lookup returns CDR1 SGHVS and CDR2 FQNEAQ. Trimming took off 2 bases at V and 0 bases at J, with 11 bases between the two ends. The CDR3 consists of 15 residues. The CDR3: CASSLLRHHSYEQYF. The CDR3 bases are TGTGCCAGCAGCTTACTACGCCATCACTCCTACGAGCAGTACTTC.

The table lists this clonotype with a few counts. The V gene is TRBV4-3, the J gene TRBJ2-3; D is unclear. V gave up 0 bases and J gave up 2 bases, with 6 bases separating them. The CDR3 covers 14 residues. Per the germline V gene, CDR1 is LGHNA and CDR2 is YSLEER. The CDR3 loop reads CASSQDLDTDTQYF. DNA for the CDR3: TGCGCCAGCAGCCAAGATCTGGACACAGATACGCAGTATTTT.

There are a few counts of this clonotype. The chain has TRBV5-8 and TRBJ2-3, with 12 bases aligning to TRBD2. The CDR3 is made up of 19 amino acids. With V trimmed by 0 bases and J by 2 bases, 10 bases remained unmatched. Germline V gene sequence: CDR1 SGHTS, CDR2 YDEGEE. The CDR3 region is CASSLGLAGAYRSTDTQYF. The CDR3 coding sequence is TGTGCCAGCAGCTTGGGACTAGCGGGAGCGTATCGCTCCACAGATACGCAGTATTTT.

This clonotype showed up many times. CDR3 bases: TGTGCCAGCAGTTCTCAACAGGGGATGAACACTGAAGCTTTCTTT. Protein sequence: CASSSQQGMNTEAFF. The V gene is TRBV28, the J gene TRBJ1-1, with TRBD1 matching 7 bases. V lost 4 bases, J lost 0 bases, and 5 bases stayed unmatched. The CDR3 is made up of 15 amino acids. CDR1 and CDR2 from the germline V gene are MDHEN and SYDVKM. Looking up the rest from reference TRBV28 and TRBJ1-1 gives the full variable domain: DVKVTQSSRYLVKRTGEKVFLECVQDMDHENMFWYRQDPGLGLRLIYFSYDVKMKEKGDIPEGYSVSREKKERFSLILESASTNQTSMYLCASSSQQGMNTEAFFGQGTRLTVV.

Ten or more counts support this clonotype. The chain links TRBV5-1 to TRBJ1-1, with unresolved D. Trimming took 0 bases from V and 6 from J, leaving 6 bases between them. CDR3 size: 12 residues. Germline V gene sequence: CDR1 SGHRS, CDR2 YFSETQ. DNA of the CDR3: TGCGCCAGCAGCTTGGCCCCCCCTGAAGCTTTCTTT. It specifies CASSLAPPEAFF.

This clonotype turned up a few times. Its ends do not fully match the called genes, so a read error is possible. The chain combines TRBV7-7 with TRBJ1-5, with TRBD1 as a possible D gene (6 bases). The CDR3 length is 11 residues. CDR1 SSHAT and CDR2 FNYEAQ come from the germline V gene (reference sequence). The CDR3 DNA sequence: TGTGCTAGCAGCCTAACAGGGTCCCAGCATTTT. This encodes CASSLTGSQHF.

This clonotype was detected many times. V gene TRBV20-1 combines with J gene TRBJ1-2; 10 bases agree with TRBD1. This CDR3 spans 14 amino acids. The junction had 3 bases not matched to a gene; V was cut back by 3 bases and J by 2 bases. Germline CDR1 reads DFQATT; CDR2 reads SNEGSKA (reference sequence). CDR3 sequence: CSAREDRGNYGYTF. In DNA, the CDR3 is TGCAGTGCTAGGGAGGACAGGGGGAACTATGGCTACACCTTC.

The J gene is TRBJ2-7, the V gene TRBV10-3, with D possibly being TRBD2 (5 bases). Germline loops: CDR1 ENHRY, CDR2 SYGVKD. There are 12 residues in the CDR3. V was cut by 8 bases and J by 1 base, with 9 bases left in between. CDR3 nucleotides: TGTGCCATCTCCACGGGATCCTACGAGCAGTACTTC. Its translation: CAISTGSYEQYF.

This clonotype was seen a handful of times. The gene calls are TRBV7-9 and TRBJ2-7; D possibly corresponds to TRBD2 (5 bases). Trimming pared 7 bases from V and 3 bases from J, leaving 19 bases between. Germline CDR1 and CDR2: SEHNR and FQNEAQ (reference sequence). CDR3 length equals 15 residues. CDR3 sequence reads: CASIPDSTPRYEQYF. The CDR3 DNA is TGTGCCAGCATCCCGGACTCCACGCCCCGCTACGAGCAGTACTTC.

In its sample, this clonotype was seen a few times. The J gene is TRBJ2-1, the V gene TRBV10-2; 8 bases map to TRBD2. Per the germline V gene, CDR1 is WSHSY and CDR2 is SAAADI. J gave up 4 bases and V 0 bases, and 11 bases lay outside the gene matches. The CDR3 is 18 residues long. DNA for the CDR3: TGCGCCAGCAGTGAGTCTGGCCCGTCTAGCGGGTTATACAATGAGCAGTTCTTC. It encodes CASSESGPSSGLYNEQFF.

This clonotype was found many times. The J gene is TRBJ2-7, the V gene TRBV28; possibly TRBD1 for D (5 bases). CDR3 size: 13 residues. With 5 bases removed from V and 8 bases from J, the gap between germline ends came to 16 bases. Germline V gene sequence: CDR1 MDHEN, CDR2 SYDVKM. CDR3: CASSPFRVLKQYF. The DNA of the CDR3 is TGTGCCAGCAGTCCATTCAGGGTTTTGAAGCAGTACTTC.

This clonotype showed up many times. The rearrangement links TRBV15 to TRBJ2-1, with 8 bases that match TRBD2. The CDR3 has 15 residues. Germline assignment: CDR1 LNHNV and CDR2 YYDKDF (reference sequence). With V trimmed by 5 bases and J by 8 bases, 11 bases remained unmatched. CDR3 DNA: TGTGCCACCAGCTCTCGGGAGGGCCCGGGGGATGAGCAGTTCTTC. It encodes CATSSREGPGDEQFF.

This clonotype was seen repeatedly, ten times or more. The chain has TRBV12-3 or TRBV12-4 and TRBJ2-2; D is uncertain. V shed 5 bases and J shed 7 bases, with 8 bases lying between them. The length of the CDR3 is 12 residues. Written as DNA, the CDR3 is TGTGCCAGCAGTGAGTACGGCGGGGAGCTGTTTTTT. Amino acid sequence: CASSEYGGELFF.

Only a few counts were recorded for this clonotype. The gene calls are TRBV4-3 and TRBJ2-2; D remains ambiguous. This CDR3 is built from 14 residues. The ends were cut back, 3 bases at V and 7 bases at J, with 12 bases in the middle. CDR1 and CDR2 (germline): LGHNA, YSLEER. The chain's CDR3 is CASSHNRLSGELFF. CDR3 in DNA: TGCGCCAGCAGCCACAATCGGCTTAGCGGGGAGCTGTTTTTT.

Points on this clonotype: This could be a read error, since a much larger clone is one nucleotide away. CDR3 sequence: CSVEASYRANTEAFF. The CDR3 nucleotides are TGCAGCGTTGAAGCTTCCTACAGGGCGAACACTGAAGCTTTCTTT. J is TRBJ1-1 and V is TRBV29-1; possible D gene TRBD1, 6 bases. The V gene's germline CDR1 is SQVTM and CDR2 ANQGSEA. This CDR3 is 15 amino acids long. V was pared by 1 base and J by 1 base, with 13 bases between.

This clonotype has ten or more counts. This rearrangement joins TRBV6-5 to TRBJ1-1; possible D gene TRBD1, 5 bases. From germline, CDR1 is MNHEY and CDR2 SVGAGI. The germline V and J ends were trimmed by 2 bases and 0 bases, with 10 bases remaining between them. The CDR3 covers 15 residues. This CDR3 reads CASSYKRGVNTEAFF. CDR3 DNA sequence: TGTGCCAGCAGTTACAAGCGGGGGGTGAACACTGAAGCTTTCTTT.

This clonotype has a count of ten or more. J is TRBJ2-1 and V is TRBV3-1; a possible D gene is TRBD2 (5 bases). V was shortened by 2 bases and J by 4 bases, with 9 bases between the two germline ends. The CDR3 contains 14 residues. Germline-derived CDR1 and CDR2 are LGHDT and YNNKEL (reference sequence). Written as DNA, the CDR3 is TGTGCCAGCAGCCAACACAGAGGGTACAATGAGCAGTTCTTC. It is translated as CASSQHRGYNEQFF.

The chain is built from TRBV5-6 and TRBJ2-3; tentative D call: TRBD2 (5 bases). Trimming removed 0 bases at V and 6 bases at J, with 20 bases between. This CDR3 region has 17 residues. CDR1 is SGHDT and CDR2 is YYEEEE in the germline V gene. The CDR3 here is CASSLEVLGGPRDTQYF. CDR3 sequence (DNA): TGTGCCAGCAGCTTGGAAGTGCTTGGAGGTCCCAGGGATACGCAGTATTTT.

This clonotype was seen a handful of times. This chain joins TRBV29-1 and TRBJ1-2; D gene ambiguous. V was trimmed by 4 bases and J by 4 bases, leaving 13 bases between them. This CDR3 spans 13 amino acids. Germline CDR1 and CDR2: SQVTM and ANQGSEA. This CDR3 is CSVARLSSYGYTF. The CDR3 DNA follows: TGCAGCGTTGCTAGACTCTCGAGCTATGGCTACACCTTC. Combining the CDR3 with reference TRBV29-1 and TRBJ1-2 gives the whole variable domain SAVISQKPSRDICQRGTSLTIQCQVDSQVTMMFWYRQQPGQSLTLIATANQGSEATYESGFVIDKFPISRPNLTFSTLTVSNMSPEDSSIYLCSVARLSSYGYTFGSGTRLTVV.

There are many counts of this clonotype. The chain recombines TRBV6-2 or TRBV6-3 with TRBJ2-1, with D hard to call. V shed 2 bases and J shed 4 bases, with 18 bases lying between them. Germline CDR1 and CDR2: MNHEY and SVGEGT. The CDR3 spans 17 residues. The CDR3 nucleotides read TGTGCCAGCAGTTACGAGGTTGGCTTAGATGGGTACAATGAGCAGTTCTTC. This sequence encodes CASSYEVGLDGYNEQFF.

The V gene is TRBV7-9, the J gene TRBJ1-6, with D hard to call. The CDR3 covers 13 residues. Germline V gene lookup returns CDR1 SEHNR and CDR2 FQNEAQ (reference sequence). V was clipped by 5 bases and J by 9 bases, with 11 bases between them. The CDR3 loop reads CASSRGLGSPLHF. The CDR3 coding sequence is TGTGCCAGCAGCCGCGGACTGGGTTCACCCCTCCACTTT.

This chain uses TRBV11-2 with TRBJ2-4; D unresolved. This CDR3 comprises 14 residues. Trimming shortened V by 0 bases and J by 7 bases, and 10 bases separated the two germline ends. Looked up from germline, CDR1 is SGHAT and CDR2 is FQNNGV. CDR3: CASSLDLKGNIQYF. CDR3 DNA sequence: TGTGCCAGCAGCTTAGATTTAAAGGGCAACATTCAGTACTTC. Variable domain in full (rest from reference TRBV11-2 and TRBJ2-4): EAGVAQSPRYKIIEKRQSVAFWCNPISGHATLYWYQQILGQGPKLLIQFQNNGVVDDSQLPKDRFSAERLKGVDSTLKIQPAKLEDSAVYLCASSLDLKGNIQYFGAGTRLSVL.

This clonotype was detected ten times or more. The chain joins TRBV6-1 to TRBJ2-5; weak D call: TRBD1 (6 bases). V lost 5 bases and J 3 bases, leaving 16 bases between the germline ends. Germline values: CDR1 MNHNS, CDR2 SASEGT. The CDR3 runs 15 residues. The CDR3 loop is CASSWVGGHEETQYF. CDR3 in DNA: TGTGCCAGCAGTTGGGTTGGGGGCCACGAAGAGACCCAGTACTTC.

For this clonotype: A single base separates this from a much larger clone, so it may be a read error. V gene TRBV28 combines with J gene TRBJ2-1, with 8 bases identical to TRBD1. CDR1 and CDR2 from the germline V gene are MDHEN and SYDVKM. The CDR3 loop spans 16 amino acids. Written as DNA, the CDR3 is TGTACCAGCAGTCCCTCAGGGGGCTTTAGGAACAATGAGCAGTTCTTC. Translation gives CTSSPSGGFRNNEQFF. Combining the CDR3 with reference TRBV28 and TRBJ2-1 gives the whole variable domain DVKVTQSSRYLVKRTGEKVFLECVQDMDHENMFWYRQDPGLGLRLIYFSYDVKMKEKGDIPEGYSVSREKKERFSLILESASTNQTSMYLCTSSPSGGFRNNEQFFGPGTRLTVL.

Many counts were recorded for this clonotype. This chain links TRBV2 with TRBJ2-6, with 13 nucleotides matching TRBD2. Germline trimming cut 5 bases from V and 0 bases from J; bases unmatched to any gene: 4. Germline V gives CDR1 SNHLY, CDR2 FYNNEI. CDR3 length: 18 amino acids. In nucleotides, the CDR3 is TGTGCCAGCAGTACGACTAGCGGGGGGAGCTCTGGGGCCAACGTCCTGACTTTC. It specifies CASSTTSGGSSGANVLTF.

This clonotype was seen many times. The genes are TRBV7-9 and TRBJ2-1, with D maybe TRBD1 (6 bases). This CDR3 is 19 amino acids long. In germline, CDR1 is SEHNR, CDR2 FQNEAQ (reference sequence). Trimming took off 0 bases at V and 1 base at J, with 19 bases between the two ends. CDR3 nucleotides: TGTGCCAGCAGCTTAGCTACCCGACGTAGGGGGAGATCCTACAATGAGCAGTTCTTC. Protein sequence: CASSLATRRRGRSYNEQFF.

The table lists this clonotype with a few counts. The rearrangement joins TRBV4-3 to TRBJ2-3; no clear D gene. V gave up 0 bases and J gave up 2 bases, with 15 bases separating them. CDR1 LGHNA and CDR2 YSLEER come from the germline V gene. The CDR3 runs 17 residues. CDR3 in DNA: TGCGCCAGCAGCCAAGATAAAACGCGGACCTTCACAGATACGCAGTATTTT. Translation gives CASSQDKTRTFTDTQYF.

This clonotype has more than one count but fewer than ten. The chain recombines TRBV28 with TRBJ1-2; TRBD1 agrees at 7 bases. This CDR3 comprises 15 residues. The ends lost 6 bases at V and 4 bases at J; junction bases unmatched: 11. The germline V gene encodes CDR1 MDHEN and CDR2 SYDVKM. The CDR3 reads CASSPQGVLSYGYTF. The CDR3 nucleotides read TGTGCCAGCAGCCCCCAGGGGGTTCTCAGCTATGGCTACACCTTC.

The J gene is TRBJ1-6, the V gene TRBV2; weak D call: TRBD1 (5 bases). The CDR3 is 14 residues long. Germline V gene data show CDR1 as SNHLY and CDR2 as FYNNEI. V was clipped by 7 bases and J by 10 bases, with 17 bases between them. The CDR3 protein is CASMSGTARSPLHF. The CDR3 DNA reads TGTGCCAGCATGTCCGGGACGGCAAGGTCACCCCTCCACTTT.